This entry lists 29 T cell receptor beta chains sequenced from one sample in a study of OX40 agonist ivuxolimab in advanced cancers. The table came from immunoSEQ multiplex PCR; TCRdb's copy has only in-frame clones and leaves some out. Among tens of thousands of clones listed, under 95% were seen once. This sample comprised CD4+ or CD8+ T cells sorted from blood, obtained in a trial of the OX40 agonist ivuxolimab. The origin of the receptors is an adult with an advanced solid tumor such as melanoma, head and neck, liver or kidney cancer.

This chain links TRBV11-3 with TRBJ2-3; 9 nucleotides match TRBD1. The V segment lost 5 bases and the J segment 4 bases; nucleotides outside the gene matches: 7. CDR1 is SGHNT and CDR2 is YENEEA in the germline V gene. This CDR3 contains 15 residues. The DNA of the CDR3 is TGTGCCAGCAGCCACGGGACAGGGAAGTCAGATACGCAGTATTTT. Amino acids: CASSHGTGKSDTQYF.

This chain links TRBV6-4 with TRBJ2-3; 8 positions agree with TRBD1. Germline trimming cut 8 bases from V and 8 bases from J; bases unmatched to any gene: 6. Germline V gene lookup returns CDR1 MRHNA and CDR2 SNTAGT. The CDR3 runs 12 residues. As DNA, the CDR3 is TGTGCCAGCTCCCAGGGGGCGGGTACGCAGTATTTT. Amino acid sequence: CASSQGAGTQYF.

For this clone: Compared with germline, one end of the junction differs, possibly owing to a read error. J is TRBJ1-4 and V is TRBV7-7, with TRBD1 as a possible D gene (5 bases). The CDR3 loop spans 15 amino acids. Germline loops: CDR1 SSHAT, CDR2 FNYEAQ (reference sequence). CDR3 nucleotides: TGTGCTAGCAGCCCGGGAGGGACGTTGGGGGAAAAACTGTTTTTT. This gives the protein CASSPGGTLGEKLFF.

This chain connects TRBV5-1 to TRBJ2-7, with D hard to call. The V end was cut by 4 bases, the J end by 1 base, with 6 bases between. The CDR3 totals 12 residues. Germline CDR1 reads SGHRS; CDR2 reads YFSETQ. For the CDR3, the DNA is TGCGCCAGCAGCCCACAGTCCTACGAGCAGTACTTC. This sequence encodes CASSPQSYEQYF.

In nucleotides, the CDR3 is TGCGCCAGCAGCTTGGGTCCGACGGAAAGCTACGAGCAGTACTTC. It yields the protein CASSLGPTESYEQYF. This chain links TRBV5-1 with TRBJ2-7, with unresolved D. Germline V gene sequence: CDR1 SGHRS, CDR2 YFSETQ. The CDR3 spans 15 residues. Deletions cut 0 bases from V and 3 bases from J, with 13 bases between. The complete variable domain, with remaining parts taken from reference TRBV5-1 and TRBJ2-7, reads KAGVTQTPRYLIKTRGQQVTLSCSPISGHRSVSWYQQTPGQGLQFLFEYFSETQRNKGNFPGRFSGRQFSNSRSEMNVSTLELGDSALYLCASSLGPTESYEQYFGPGTRLTVT.

The rearrangement joins TRBV4-1 to TRBJ1-1; no definite D call. The ends were cut back, 3 bases at V and 1 base at J, with 9 bases in the middle. CDR1 and CDR2 from the germline V gene are MGHRA and YSYEKL. This CDR3 has 14 residues. The CDR3 protein is CASSHPGGNTEAFF. CDR3 nucleotide sequence: TGCGCCAGCAGCCACCCGGGCGGGAACACTGAAGCTTTCTTT.

The CDR3 coding sequence is TGTGCCAGCAGTCACGGAACAGGGAAGGCTGAAGCTTTCTTT. Protein product: CASSHGTGKAEAFF. The gene calls are TRBV6-1 and TRBJ1-1; possibly TRBD1 for D (6 bases). From germline, CDR1 is MNHNS and CDR2 SASEGT. The CDR3 covers 14 residues. The V end was cut by 5 bases, the J end by 6 bases, with 16 bases between.

The chain carries TRBV10-3 and TRBJ2-5; TRBD1 might be the D (6 bases). V was cut by 5 bases and J by 1 base, with 11 bases left in between. The CDR3 totals 14 residues. Germline-derived CDR1 and CDR2 are ENHRY and SYGVKD. CDR3 DNA: TGTGCCATCAGTTCGGGACAAACCCAAGAGACCCAGTACTTC. It codes for CAISSGQTQETQYF.

The rearrangement links TRBV5-4 to TRBJ2-5; possibly TRBD1 or TRBD2 for D (7 bases each). The germline V gene encodes CDR1 SGHNT and CDR2 YYREEE (reference sequence). The CDR3 loop spans 15 amino acids. The V and J ends lost 0 bases and 5 bases respectively, with 14 bases between them. The CDR3 sequence is CASSLGGAGQETQYF. The CDR3 coding sequence is TGTGCCAGCAGCTTGGGGGGAGCGGGACAGGAGACCCAGTACTTC.

This sequence joins TRBV19 and TRBJ1-2, with D unresolved. This CDR3 has 14 amino acids. The V end was cut by 6 bases, the J end by 6 bases, with 17 bases between. Looked up from germline, CDR1 is LNHDA and CDR2 is SQIVND (reference sequence). DNA of the CDR3: TGTGCCAGTAGGCCCGTAGAGGGAATGAATGGCTACACCTTC. Protein product: CASRPVEGMNGYTF.

This sequence joins TRBV11-2 and TRBJ2-3, with 9 nucleotides matching TRBD2. J lost 4 bases, V lost 4 bases, and 18 bases had no gene match. CDR3 length equals 19 residues. Germline lookup yields CDR1 SGHAT and CDR2 FQNNGV. The CDR3 region is CASSSSGLSGGKFADTQYF. The CDR3 bases are TGTGCCAGCAGCTCCTCGGGGCTAAGCGGGGGGAAATTCGCAGATACGCAGTATTTT.

This rearrangement joins TRBV11-2 to TRBJ2-2; weak D call: TRBD1 (6 bases). V was cut by 0 bases and J by 4 bases, with 12 bases left in between. Germline-derived CDR1 and CDR2 are SGHAT and FQNNGV. The CDR3 covers 16 residues. The CDR3 loop reads CASSLEAGAITGELFF. CDR3 sequence (DNA): TGTGCCAGCAGCTTAGAAGCAGGGGCGATCACCGGGGAGCTGTTTTTT.

The chain is built from TRBV11-1 and TRBJ2-1; tentative D call: TRBD2 (6 bases). The CDR3 covers 14 residues. Between the trimmed V and J ends, which lost 1 base and 8 bases, there was a span of 12 bases. Germline V CDR1 and CDR2: SGHAT, FQDESV (reference sequence). The CDR3 spells CASSLGLGGDEQFF. The CDR3 DNA sequence: TGTGCCAGCAGCTTAGGGCTGGGAGGCGATGAGCAGTTCTTC.

This chain joins TRBV29-1 and TRBJ1-1, with a weak D call TRBD1 (5 bases). V dropped 2 bases and J dropped 0 bases, with 19 bases sitting between them. Germline V CDR1 and CDR2: SQVTM, ANQGSEA. The CDR3 is 17 amino acids. The CDR3 spells CSVEWSRAGVMNTEAFF. The DNA for the CDR3 is TGCAGCGTTGAATGGAGCAGGGCTGGAGTAATGAACACTGAAGCTTTCTTT.

The V call is TRBV5-4, the J call TRBJ2-1, with 12 bases fitting TRBD2. The germline V gene has CDR1 SGHNT and CDR2 YYREEE (reference sequence). This CDR3 contains 17 residues. With V trimmed by 0 bases and J by 7 bases, 8 bases remained unmatched. The CDR3 DNA sequence: TGTGCCAGCAGCTTGGGGCTAGCGGGAGGGCCGGGGAATGAGCAGTTCTTC. Amino acids: CASSLGLAGGPGNEQFF.

The chain combines TRBV29-1 with TRBJ2-3, with 10 bases that match TRBD2. The CDR3 consists of 14 residues. V was pared by 6 bases and J by 3 bases, with 6 bases of the junction left unmatched. Germline V gives CDR1 SQVTM, CDR2 ANQGSEA. The CDR3 sequence is CSVGGTSETDTQYF. For the CDR3, the DNA is TGCAGCGTCGGAGGGACTAGCGAAACAGATACGCAGTATTTT.

This chain links TRBV1 with TRBJ2-3; no check of the table's D call, TRBD2, against the DNA was made. TRBV1 is a pseudogene. This CDR3 is built from 17 residues. CDR3 sequence (DNA): TGCACCAGCAGCTTACTAGGACTAGCGGCTAGCACAGATACGCAGTATTTT. It translates to CTSSLLGLAASTDTQYF.

This chain joins TRBV7-9 and TRBJ1-1; a weak D match, TRBD1 (5 bases). Germline V gene lookup returns CDR1 SEHNR and CDR2 FQNEAQ (reference sequence). V gave up 7 bases and J gave up 0 bases, with 15 bases separating them. The length of the CDR3 is 15 residues. The CDR3: CASTLGPLMNTEAFF. In DNA form, the CDR3 reads TGTGCCAGCACCCTGGGACCCCTCATGAACACTGAAGCTTTCTTT.

The chain employs TRBV9 and TRBJ1-2, with D unclear. Germline CDR1 and CDR2: SGDLS and YYNGEE. The CDR3 is 13 amino acids. V lost 2 bases to trimming and J lost 2 bases, with 7 bases between them. CDR3 protein: CASSVDANYGYTF. In DNA form, the CDR3 reads TGTGCCAGCAGCGTGGACGCAAACTATGGCTACACCTTC. Full variable domain (outside the CDR3, taken from reference TRBV9 and TRBJ1-2): DSGVTQTPKHLITATGQRVTLRCSPRSGDLSVYWYQQSLDQGLQFLIQYYNGEERAKGNILERFSAQQFPDLHSELNLSSLELGDSALYFCASSVDANYGYTFGSGTRLTVV.

The chain employs TRBV19 and TRBJ2-5; 10 positions match TRBD2. Germline CDR1 is LNHDA and CDR2 is SQIVND (reference sequence). The CDR3 totals 18 residues. The junction had 12 bases not matched to a gene; V was cut back by 3 bases and J by 2 bases. CDR3 DNA sequence: TGTGCCAGTAGTATCCTTCCCCGACTAGCGGGCATACAAGAGACCCAGTACTTC. Its translation is CASSILPRLAGIQETQYF.

V gene TRBV18 combines with J gene TRBJ1-1; D not resolved. Per germline, CDR1 KGHSH and CDR2 LQKENI. The V and J ends lost 5 bases and 4 bases respectively, with 11 bases between them. The CDR3 covers 13 residues. CDR3 sequence (DNA): TGTGCCAGCTCAACGACGGAGGGCACTGAAGCTTTCTTT. This sequence encodes CASSTTEGTEAFF.

The rearrangement uses TRBV27 and TRBJ2-6; D is uncertain. The V gene's germline CDR1 is MNHEY and CDR2 SMNVEV (reference sequence). Trimming cost V 1 base and J 2 bases, with 9 bases left between them. This CDR3 spans 16 amino acids. This chain's CDR3 is CASSLYPRPGANVLTF. Here the CDR3 DNA reads TGTGCCAGCAGTTTATACCCCAGGCCTGGGGCCAACGTCCTGACTTTC.

CDR3 in amino acids: CASSGANYGYTF. DNA of the CDR3: TGTGCCAGCTCAGGGGCTAACTATGGCTACACCTTC. The V call is TRBV6-5, the J call TRBJ1-2; a weak D match, TRBD1 (6 bases). V was clipped by 8 bases and J by 0 bases, with 7 bases between them. Germline V CDR1 and CDR2: MNHEY, SVGAGI. The CDR3 loop spans 12 amino acids.

This clone was seen only once. CDR3: CASSSGLAGAETQYF. The CDR3 nucleotides are TGCGCCAGCAGCTCGGGACTAGCGGGAGCGGAGACCCAGTACTTC. This chain links TRBV5-1 with TRBJ2-5; 14 bases map to TRBD2. This CDR3 has 15 residues. Germline loops: CDR1 SGHRS, CDR2 YFSETQ. Germline trimming cut 3 bases from V and 5 bases from J; bases unmatched to any gene: 3.

The V call is TRBV10-2, the J call TRBJ2-3; D might be TRBD2 (6 bases). V was clipped by 6 bases and J by 7 bases, with 14 bases between them. Per germline, CDR1 WSHSY and CDR2 SAAADI. There are 13 residues in the CDR3. The CDR3 DNA sequence: TGCGCCAGCAGGGGTGGCGGGGTATATACGCAGTATTTT. Translating it yields CASRGGGVYTQYF.

CDR3: CASSGPSSGPSQETQYF. Written as DNA, the CDR3 is TGCGCCAGCAGCGGGCCTTCTAGCGGGCCTAGCCAAGAGACCCAGTACTTC. J is TRBJ2-5 and V is TRBV5-1; 8 nucleotides agree with TRBD2. V was pared by 4 bases and J by 1 base, with 12 bases of the junction left unmatched. The CDR3 is 17 residues long. Germline V gene lookup returns CDR1 SGHRS and CDR2 YFSETQ.

The genes are TRBV9 and TRBJ2-7, with TRBD1 identical over 8 bases. V trimming: 3 bases; J trimming: 7 bases; junction bases outside the gene matches: 12. The CDR3 is made up of 15 amino acids. Germline V CDR1 and CDR2: SGDLS, YYNGEE. This CDR3 reads CASSEGTGPRWEQYF. CDR3 sequence (DNA): TGTGCCAGCAGCGAGGGGACAGGCCCCCGCTGGGAGCAGTACTTC.

This clone showed up just once. The chain combines TRBV5-4 with TRBJ1-1; no reliable D call. Trimming left V 0 bases short and J 5 bases short, with 17 bases between. Per the germline V gene, CDR1 is SGHNT and CDR2 is YYREEE (reference sequence). The CDR3 spans 16 residues. The CDR3 coding sequence is TGTGCCAGCAGCTTGGATCTTGGCAGGAAGGGAACTGAAGCTTTCTTT. This codes for CASSLDLGRKGTEAFF.

The V gene is TRBV6-5, the J gene TRBJ2-2; D unresolved. This CDR3 region has 14 residues. V was trimmed by 2 bases and J by 8 bases, leaving 12 bases between them. The germline V gene encodes CDR1 MNHEY and CDR2 SVGAGI. For the CDR3, the DNA is TGTGCCAGCAGTTACACCGGCTCGGCGGGGGAGCTGTTTTTT. It codes for CASSYTGSAGELFF.